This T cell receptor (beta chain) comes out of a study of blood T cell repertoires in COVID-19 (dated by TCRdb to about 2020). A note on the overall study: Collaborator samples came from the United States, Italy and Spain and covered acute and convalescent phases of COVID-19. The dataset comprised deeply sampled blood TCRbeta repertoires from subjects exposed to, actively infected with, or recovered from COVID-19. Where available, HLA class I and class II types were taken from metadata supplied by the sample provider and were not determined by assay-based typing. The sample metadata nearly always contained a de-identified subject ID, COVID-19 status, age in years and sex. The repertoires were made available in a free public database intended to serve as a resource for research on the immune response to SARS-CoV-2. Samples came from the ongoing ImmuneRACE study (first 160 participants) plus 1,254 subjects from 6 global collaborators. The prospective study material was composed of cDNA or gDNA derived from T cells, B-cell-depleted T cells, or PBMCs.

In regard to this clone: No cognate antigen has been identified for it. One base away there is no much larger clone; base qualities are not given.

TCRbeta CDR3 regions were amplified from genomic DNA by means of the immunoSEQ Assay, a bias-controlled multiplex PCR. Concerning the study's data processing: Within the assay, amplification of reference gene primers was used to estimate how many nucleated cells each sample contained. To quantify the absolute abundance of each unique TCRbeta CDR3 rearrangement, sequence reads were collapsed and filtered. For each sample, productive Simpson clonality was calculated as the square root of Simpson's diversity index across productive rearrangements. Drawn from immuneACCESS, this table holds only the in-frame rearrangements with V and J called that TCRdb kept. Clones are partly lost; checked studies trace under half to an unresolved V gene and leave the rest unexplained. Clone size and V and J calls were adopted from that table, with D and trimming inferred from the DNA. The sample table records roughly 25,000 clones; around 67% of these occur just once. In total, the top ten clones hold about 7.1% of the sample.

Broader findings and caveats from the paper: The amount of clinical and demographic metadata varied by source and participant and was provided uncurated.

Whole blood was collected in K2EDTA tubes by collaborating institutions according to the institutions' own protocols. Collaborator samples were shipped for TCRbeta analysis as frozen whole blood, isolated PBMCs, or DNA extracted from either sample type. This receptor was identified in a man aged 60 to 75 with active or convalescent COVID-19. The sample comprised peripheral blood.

The CDR3 sequence is CATSDFGGAEQFF. The DNA sequence is TGTGCCACCAGTGATTTCGGCGGGGCTGAGCAGTTCTTC. The chain is encoded by TRBV24-1 joined to TRBJ2-1; tentative D gene TRBD2, with 6 bases matching. The germline V gene encodes CDR1 KGHDR and CDR2 SFDVKD. Counted from cysteine to phenylalanine, this CDR3 has 13 amino acids. Only CDR3 DNA remains: 39 bases, in frame from the first base. V was cut back by 1 base and J by 9 bases, leaving a gap of 9 bases between them.